A selection of T cell receptor beta chains follows, all from one sample in a study of radiotherapy plus CTLA-4 blockade in lung cancer. Sequencing was performed with immunoSEQ multiplex PCR; in TCRdb, only in-frame clones are kept and a portion is missing. Counted here are tens of thousands of clones, around 85% occurring once; the ten biggest clones make up 2% to 2.5%. The material sequenced was peripheral blood, taken from a patient treated with radiotherapy plus ipilimumab. The source is a human donor with non-small cell lung cancer who had a partial response to radiotherapy plus ipilimumab. Both conserved end residues are part of each CDR3. Some rows mark clone size as missing; the rest say once, few, many or name a class of expanded clone.

clone_size j_call v_call cdr3_aa
- TRBJ2-3 TRBV6-1 CASKASTDTQYF
- TRBJ1-2 TRBV5-4 CASSFADRGLYGYTF
few TRBJ1-6 TRBV30 CAWSRGGAGSALHF
- TRBJ2-4 TRBV27 CASSFDRGQLIQYF
- TRBJ2-7 TRBV27 CASSFYRGGEQYF
- TRBJ1-5 TRBV19 CASSGGGRQNQPQHF
- TRBJ2-3 TRBV7-3 CASSALGSGSRADTQYF
- TRBJ2-5 TRBV19 CASRPPGQGETQYF
- TRBJ2-3 TRBV18 CASSELGTPSTDTQYF
- TRBJ2-2 TRBV18 CASSPRGSGGGTGELFF
once TRBJ2-2 TRBV12-5 CASGLVQREKGWGPGELFF
- TRBJ2-3 TRBV27 CASSPHSTDTQYF
few TRBJ1-1 TRBV19 CASIPTGVTEAFF